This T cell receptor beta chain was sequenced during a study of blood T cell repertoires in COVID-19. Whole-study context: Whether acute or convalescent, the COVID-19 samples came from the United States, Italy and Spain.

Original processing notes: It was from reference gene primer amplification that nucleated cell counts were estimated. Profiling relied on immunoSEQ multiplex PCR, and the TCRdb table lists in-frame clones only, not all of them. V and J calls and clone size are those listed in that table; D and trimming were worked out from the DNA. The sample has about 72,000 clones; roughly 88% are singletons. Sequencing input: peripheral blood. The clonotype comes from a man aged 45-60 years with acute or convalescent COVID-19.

The CDR3 region is CASSLYGQGFQFF. As DNA, the CDR3 is TGTGCCAGCAGCTTATATGGACAGGGGTTTCAGTTCTTC. The V gene is TRBV13, the J gene TRBJ2-1; 9 bases match TRBD1. In germline, CDR1 is PRHDT, CDR2 FYEKMQ (reference sequence). Trimming removed 2 bases from V and 13 bases from J; junction bases left unmatched: 6. This CDR3 region has 13 residues.